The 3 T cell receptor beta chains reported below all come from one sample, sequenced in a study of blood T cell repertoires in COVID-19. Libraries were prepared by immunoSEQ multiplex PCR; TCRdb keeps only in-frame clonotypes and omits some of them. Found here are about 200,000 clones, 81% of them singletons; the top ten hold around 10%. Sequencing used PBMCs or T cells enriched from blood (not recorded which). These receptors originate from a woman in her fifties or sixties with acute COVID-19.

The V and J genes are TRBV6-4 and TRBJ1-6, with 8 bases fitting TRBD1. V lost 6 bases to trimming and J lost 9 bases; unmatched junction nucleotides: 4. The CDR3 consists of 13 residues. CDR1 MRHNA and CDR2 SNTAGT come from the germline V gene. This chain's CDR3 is CASRRTGTSPLHF. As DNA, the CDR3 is TGTGCCAGCAGGAGGACAGGGACTTCACCCCTCCACTTT.

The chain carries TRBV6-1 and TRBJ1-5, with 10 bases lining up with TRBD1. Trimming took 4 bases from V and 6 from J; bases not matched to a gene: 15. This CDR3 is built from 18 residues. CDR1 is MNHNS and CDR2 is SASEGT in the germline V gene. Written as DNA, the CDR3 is TGTGCCAGCAGTGCGACACCCTCCGGGACAGGGGCGCGTCAGCCCCAGCATTTT. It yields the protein CASSATPSGTGARQPQHF.

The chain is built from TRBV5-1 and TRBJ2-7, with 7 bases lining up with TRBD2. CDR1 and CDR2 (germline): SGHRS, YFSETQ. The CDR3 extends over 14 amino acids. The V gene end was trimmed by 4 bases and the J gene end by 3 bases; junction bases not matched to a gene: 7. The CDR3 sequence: CASSITGGSYEQYF. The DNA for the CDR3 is TGCGCCAGCAGCATTACGGGAGGCAGCTACGAGCAGTACTTC. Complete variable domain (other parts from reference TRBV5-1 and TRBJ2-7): KAGVTQTPRYLIKTRGQQVTLSCSPISGHRSVSWYQQTPGQGLQFLFEYFSETQRNKGNFPGRFSGRQFSNSRSEMNVSTLELGDSALYLCASSITGGSYEQYFGPGTRLTVT.